The rows below give T cell receptor beta chains drawn from one sample of a study of shared clonotypes between healthy human individuals. The protocol was immunoSEQ multiplex PCR, while the TCRdb copy is restricted to in-frame clones and leaves out a portion. There are a few million clones in the sample; roughly 95% occur only once, and roughly 0.13% lies in the top ten. The sequencing input was naive CD4+ T cells sorted from blood. The source is a man younger than 35 in good health. Each CDR3 is given with its conserved first and last residue. D genes are given only for firm matches. A clone size is listed for some rows: how often the clone was seen (once, few, many), or a class if it is expanded.

j_call v_call d_call clone_size cdr3_nt cdr3_aa
TRBJ1-1 TRBV6-5 - once TGTGCCAGCCTGGGGGGGAACACTGAAGCTTTCTTT CASLGGNTEAFF
TRBJ2-3 TRBV14 - - TGTGCCAGCAGCCAACAGACCTCTAGCACAGATACGCAGTATTTT CASSQQTSSTDTQYF
TRBJ1-2 TRBV6-1 - - TGTGCCAGCAGTGAAGCGTGGGAGGGCTATGGCTACACCTTC CASSEAWEGYGYTF
TRBJ1-3 TRBV30 - - TGTGCCTGTCCGCGGGGGCCTGGAAACACCATATATTTT CACPRGPGNTIYF
TRBJ1-6 TRBV7-8 TRBD1 - TGTGCCAGCACCATTCGACAGGGAGGTTCACCCCTCCACTTT CASTIRQGGSPLHF
TRBJ2-1 TRBV7-2 TRBD2 - TGTGCCAGCAGCCCCGATAGCGGGAGGGTCAATGAGCAGTTCTTC CASSPDSGRVNEQFF
TRBJ2-3 TRBV7-9 TRBD2 - TGTGCCAGCAGCTTCACCCTTACTAGCGGGAAAGCAGATACGCAGTATTTT CASSFTLTSGKADTQYF
TRBJ1-2 TRBV10-1 - - TGCGCCAGCAGTGAGGGTATCGGGGTTGGTTATGGCTACACCTTC CASSEGIGVGYGYTF
TRBJ1-2 TRBV4-3 - - TGCGCCAGCAGCCAAGATGTCCAGGGAGGGTATGGCTACACCTTC CASSQDVQGGYGYTF
TRBJ2-5 TRBV28 - - TGTGCCAGCGGCAGTTTTGATGACAGGGAGGCACAAGAGACCCAGTACTTC CASGSFDDREAQETQYF
TRBJ2-7 TRBV6-5 TRBD2 - TGTGCCAGCAGCCGGCGGGAGGGTTACGAGCAGTACTTC CASSRREGYEQYF
TRBJ2-2 TRBV9 - - TGTGCCAGCAGCCGGGGGACCGGGGAGCTGTTTTTT CASSRGTGELFF
TRBJ2-3 TRBV5-1 TRBD2 - TGCGCCAGCCAGCCAGTTGTGCGGGGGGCAGATAGTACGCAGTATTTT CASQPVVRGADSTQYF
TRBJ1-2 TRBV6-6 TRBD1 - TGTGCCAGTTTGGCCCGAGACAGGGAAAACAATGGCTACACCTTC CASLARDRENNGYTF
TRBJ2-1 TRBV9 TRBD1 - TGTGCCAGCAGCCTCAGCCCTTGGGACAGGGACGGTGAGCAGTTCTTC CASSLSPWDRDGEQFF
TRBJ2-7 TRBV9 TRBD2 - TGTGCCAGCAGCGTAGGGCTAGCGGGAACCTACGAGCAGTACTTC CASSVGLAGTYEQYF
TRBJ2-3 TRBV5-1 - - TGCGCCAGCAGCTTGGAATGGGGGCGCACTACGCAGTATTTT CASSLEWGRTTQYF
TRBJ2-7 TRBV21-1 - - TGTGCCAGCAGCAAAAGATACTCCTACGAGCAGTACTTC CASSKRYSYEQYF
TRBJ1-5 TRBV19 - - TGTGCCAGTAGTGCGAGGGGTTTGAGCAATCAGCCCCAGCATTTT CASSARGLSNQPQHF
TRBJ2-1 TRBV5-1 - - TGCGCCAGCAGCCCGGTTGCGAAGTCCTACAATGAGCAGTTCTTC CASSPVAKSYNEQFF
TRBJ1-6 TRBV5-3 - - TGTGCCACCAGGACAAAGCCTCACCCTGTTAATTCACCCCTCCACTTT CATRTKPHPVNSPLHF
TRBJ1-3 TRBV7-7 - - TGTGCTAGCAGCCCGTCCCTCACTGGAAACACCATATATTTT CASSPSLTGNTIYF